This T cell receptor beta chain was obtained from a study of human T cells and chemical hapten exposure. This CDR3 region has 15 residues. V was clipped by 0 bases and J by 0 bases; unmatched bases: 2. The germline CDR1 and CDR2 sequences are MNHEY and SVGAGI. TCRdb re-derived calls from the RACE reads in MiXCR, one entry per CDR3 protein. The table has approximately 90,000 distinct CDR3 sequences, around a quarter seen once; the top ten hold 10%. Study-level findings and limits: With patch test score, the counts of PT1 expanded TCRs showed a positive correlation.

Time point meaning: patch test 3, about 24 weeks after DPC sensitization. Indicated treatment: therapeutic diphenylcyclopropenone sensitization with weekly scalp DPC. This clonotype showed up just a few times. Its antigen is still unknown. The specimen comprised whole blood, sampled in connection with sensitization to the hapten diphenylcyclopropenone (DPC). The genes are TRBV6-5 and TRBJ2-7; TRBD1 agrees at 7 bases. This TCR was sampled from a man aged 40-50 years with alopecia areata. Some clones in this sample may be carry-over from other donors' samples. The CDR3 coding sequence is TGTGCCAGCAGTTACTCGGGGGACAGCTCCTACGAGCAGTACTTC. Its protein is CASSYSGDSSYEQYF.